This T cell receptor beta chain originates from a study of blood T cell repertoires in COVID-19. Turning to the study itself: Samples representing acute and convalescent COVID-19 were sourced from the United States, Italy and Spain. In each case, the material was cDNA or gDNA derived from T cells, B-cell-depleted T cells, or PBMCs.

In the study's own analysis: It was from reference gene primer amplification that nucleated cell counts were estimated. The table came from immunoSEQ multiplex PCR; TCRdb's copy has only in-frame clones and leaves some out. V, J and clone size are those of that table, while D and trimming were read from the DNA. The sample shows a few hundred thousand clones, approximately 78% of them seen only once. The CDR3 totals 15 residues. The junction had 0 bases not matched to a gene; V was cut back by 6 bases and J by 3 bases. In germline, CDR1 is SNHLY, CDR2 FYNNEI. Enrolled during active infection, Seattle patients were then followed longitudinally.

Material: peripheral blood. V is TRBV2 and J is TRBJ2-2; 14 positions agree with TRBD2. The sequence derives from a woman at least 80 years old with COVID-19, enrolled during active disease. The CDR3 DNA follows: TGTGCCAGCAGGGGACTAGCGGGAGACACCGGGGAGCTGTTTTTT. This encodes CASRGLAGDTGELFF. The variable domain in full, completed from reference TRBV2 and TRBJ2-2, reads EPEVTQTPSHQVTQMGQEVILRCVPISNHLYFYWYRQILGQKVEFLVSFYNNEISEKSEIFDDQFSVERPDGSNFTLKIRSTKLEDSAMYFCASRGLAGDTGELFFGEGSRLTVL.